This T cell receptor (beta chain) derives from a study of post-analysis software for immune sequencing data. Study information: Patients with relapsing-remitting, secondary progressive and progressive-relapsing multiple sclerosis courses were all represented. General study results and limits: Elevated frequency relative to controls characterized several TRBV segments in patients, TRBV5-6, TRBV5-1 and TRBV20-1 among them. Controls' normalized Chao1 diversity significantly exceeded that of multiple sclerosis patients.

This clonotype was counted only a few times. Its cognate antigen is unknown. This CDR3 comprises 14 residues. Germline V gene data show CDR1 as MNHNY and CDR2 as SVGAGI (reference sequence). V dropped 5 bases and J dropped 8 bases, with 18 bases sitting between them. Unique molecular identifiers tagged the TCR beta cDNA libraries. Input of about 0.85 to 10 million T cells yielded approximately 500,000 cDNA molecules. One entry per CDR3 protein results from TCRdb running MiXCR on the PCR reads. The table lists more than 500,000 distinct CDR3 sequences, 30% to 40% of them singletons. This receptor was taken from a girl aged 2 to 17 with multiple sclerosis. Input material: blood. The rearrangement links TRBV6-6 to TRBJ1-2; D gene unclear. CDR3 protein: CASSPGVGQSGYTF. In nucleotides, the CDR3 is TGTGCCAGCAGTCCCGGGGTAGGGCAGAGCGGCTACACCTTC.